This entry describes one T cell receptor (beta chain). This sample stems from a study of PD-1 blockade in classical Hodgkin lymphoma. Relapses following autologous stem cell transplantation were seen in all patients, with brentuximab vedotin exposure varying. Sequencing used immunoSEQ multiplex PCR; TCRdb keeps in-frame clones, though not all of them. The sample consists of tens of thousands of clones, roughly 89% of them appearing once. The sample in question was peripheral blood mononuclear cells (PBMCs), obtained before the second cycle of nivolumab. This receptor was identified in a human donor with classical Hodgkin lymphoma.

The CDR3 coding sequence is TGTGCCAGCAGTTATTCGGGGGAGCAGTACTTC. It translates to CASSYSGEQYF. The rearrangement uses TRBV6-6 and TRBJ2-7; D is possibly TRBD2 (5 bases). The V gene lost 3 bases and the J gene lost 7 bases, with 7 bases spanning the gap. Germline V CDR1 and CDR2: MNHNY, SVGAGI (reference sequence). CDR3 length: 11 amino acids.